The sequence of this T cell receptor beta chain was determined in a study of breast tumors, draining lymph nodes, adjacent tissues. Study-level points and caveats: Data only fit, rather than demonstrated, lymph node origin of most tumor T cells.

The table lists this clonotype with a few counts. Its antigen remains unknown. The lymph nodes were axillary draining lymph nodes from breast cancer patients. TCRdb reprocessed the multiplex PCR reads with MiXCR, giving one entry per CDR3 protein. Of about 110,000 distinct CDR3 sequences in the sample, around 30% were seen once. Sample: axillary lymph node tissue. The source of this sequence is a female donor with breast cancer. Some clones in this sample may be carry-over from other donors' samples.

CDR3 bases: TGTGCCAGCAGTTTCGGGGCAGGGGCAAAAAACATTCAGTACTTC. It yields the protein CASSFGAGAKNIQYF. The chain recombines TRBV12-3 or TRBV12-4 with TRBJ2-4; D may be TRBD1 (6 bases). This CDR3 region has 15 residues. Trimming removed 3 bases at V and 4 bases at J, with 13 bases between.